Here is one TCR beta chain with its context. Germline V CDR1 and CDR2: SGHDN, FVKESK. The V end lost 1 base, the J end lost 8 bases, and 8 bases lay between the germline ends. This CDR3 region has 13 residues. The data are from a study of patients and donors after allogeneic stem cell transplantation. MiXCR was run by TCRdb on the RT-PCR reads, yielding one entry per CDR3 protein. Of about 410,000 distinct CDR3 sequences in the sample, more than 15% are singletons; the top ten hold less than 8.5%. The receptor was derived from a human donor who was either an allogeneic HSCT recipient or a stem cell or donor lymphocyte infusion donor (not recorded which). It is not recorded whose cells these are; they may come from a transplant donor. The chain combines TRBV14 with TRBJ2-2; D is undetermined. The sequencing input was blood, either unsorted or a sorted T cell fraction (not recorded which). CDR3 in amino acids: CASSQAHGGELFF. DNA of the CDR3: TGTGCCAGCAGCCAAGCCCACGGGGGGGAGCTGTTTTTT.